This T cell receptor (beta chain) was documented in a study of blood T cell repertoires in COVID-19. As for the study in general: There were acute and convalescent COVID-19 samples, and they came from the United States, Italy and Spain. In each case, the material was cDNA or gDNA derived from T cells, B-cell-depleted T cells, or PBMCs.

Ages ranged from about 18 to 100 years, with residence in about two dozen US areas. The method was immunoSEQ multiplex PCR; TCRdb's version includes in-frame clones alone and lacks a portion of them. The sample has under 200,000 clones; roughly 86% are singletons. Germline CDR1 SGDLS, CDR2 YYNGEE. The V and J ends lost 3 bases and 7 bases, in that order; junction bases with no gene match: 8. The CDR3 consists of 14 residues. This chain links TRBV9 with TRBJ2-7; 9 positions agree with TRBD1. The sample taken for sequencing was PBMCs or T cells enriched from blood (not recorded which). This clonotype originated in a man in his forties or fifties with acute COVID-19. The CDR3 sequence is CASSAGQGWDEQYF. In DNA form, the CDR3 reads TGTGCCAGCAGCGCGGGACAGGGTTGGGATGAGCAGTACTTC.